This T cell receptor (beta chain) was sequenced during a study of T cells in Graves' hyperthyroidism and ophthalmopathy. On the study more broadly: Blood was drawn when the patient was first diagnosed and still untreated. Study-level points and caveats: Median prediction lead before ophthalmopathy onset was 5 to 7 months with the model.

It was roughly 10 ml of fresh peripheral blood that supplied the PBMCs. V was trimmed by 5 bases and J by 2 bases, leaving 15 bases between them. This CDR3 has 14 amino acids. Germline-derived CDR1 and CDR2 are DFQATT and SNEGSKA (reference sequence). In the case of this clonotype: Antigen unknown.

TCR beta CDR3 regions were amplified from RNA. TCR CDR3 regions were first amplified by RT-PCR with HTBI primers. TCRdb itself ran the multiplex PCR reads through MiXCR, one entry per CDR3 protein. The sample records hundreds of thousands of distinct CDR3 sequences, more than 20% being singletons. The sequence was obtained from a man aged 25 to 40 with Graves' ophthalmopathy. The gene calls are TRBV20-1 and TRBJ2-5; a weak D match, TRBD1 (6 bases). Sequencing was carried out using blood. For the CDR3, the DNA is TGCAGTGCTTCCGTCTCACAGGGACAAGAGACCCAGTACTTC. This sequence encodes CSASVSQGQETQYF.